This T cell receptor (beta chain) was recorded in a study of T cells expressing NK-cell markers. Study context: Among the eight sequenced donors, seven tested HCMV-seropositive and one tested seronegative.

This CDR3 region has 13 residues. Looked up from germline, CDR1 is SQVTM and CDR2 is ANQGSEA. Concerning this clonotype: The antigen remains undetermined.

General observations from the study: More than 5 donors carried dominant NKG2C+ clonotypes that made up 1.0-7.0% of their CD8+ T cells.

With UMIs, 5'RACE template switching was used to make TCR beta cDNA. TCRdb reprocessed the 5' RACE reads, keeping one entry per CDR3 protein, no DNA. The sample totals some 450,000 distinct CDR3 sequences. The clonotype originates from a woman between 18 and 70 years old in good health. Sequenced sample: blood T cells: a sorted CD56 or NKG2C T cell subset, CD4+ or CD8+ T cells, or bulk PBMC T cells (not recorded which). The chain combines TRBV29-1 with TRBJ2-5; the D call of TRBD1 rests on TCRdb alone, since no DNA is present to check it. CDR3 in amino acids: CSVTGQGGETQYF.